The 27 T cell receptor beta chains presented below share a single source sample, sequenced in a study of T cell changes during pregnancy in multiple sclerosis. Generated by immunoSEQ multiplex PCR, the TCRdb table keeps only in-frame clones and is missing some. Among 35,000 to 45,000 clones listed, about 88% were seen once. Sequencing used CD8+ T cells from peripheral blood mononuclear cells, obtained in the first trimester of pregnancy. These receptors all come from a female donor with multiple sclerosis, enrolled in a pregnancy study.

The chain uses TRBV5-6 and TRBJ1-5; TRBD1 aligns across 12 bases. J lost 8 bases, V lost 0 bases, and 3 bases had no gene match. The germline V gene has CDR1 SGHDT and CDR2 YYEEEE. The CDR3 loop spans 15 amino acids. In DNA, the CDR3 is TGTGCCAGCAGCTTGGAGGGACAGGGGGCGGAGCCCCAGCATTTT. Translation: CASSLEGQGAEPQHF.

This sequence joins TRBV6-6 and TRBJ2-3; D gene unclear. Germline V gives CDR1 MNHNY, CDR2 SVGAGI (reference sequence). V lost 4 bases and J 0 bases, leaving 8 bases between the germline ends. This CDR3 has 14 residues. CDR3 DNA: TGTGCCAGCAGTTCCAGGTTAAGCACAGATACGCAGTATTTT. This codes for CASSSRLSTDTQYF.

A single count supports this clone. The chain's CDR3 is CASAGGGAAYEQYF. In DNA form, the CDR3 reads TGTGCCAGCGCTGGGGGGGGCGCAGCCTACGAGCAGTACTTC. The rearrangement joins TRBV7-3 to TRBJ2-7, with D maybe TRBD2 (7 bases). This CDR3 has 14 amino acids. The germline V and J ends were trimmed by 8 bases and 2 bases, with 16 bases remaining between them. Germline lookup yields CDR1 SGHTA and CDR2 FQGTGA.

J is TRBJ2-1 and V is TRBV6-5, with 9 positions matching TRBD1. The germline gives CDR1 MNHEY, CDR2 SVGAGI. The CDR3 sequence is 15 residues long. V shed 6 bases, J shed 4 bases, and the junction held 7 bases outside the gene matches. The CDR3 coding sequence is TGTGCCAGCAGCCTGGACAGGGGTGGGTACAATGAGCAGTTCTTC. Amino acid sequence: CASSLDRGGYNEQFF.

The chain combines TRBV12-5 with TRBJ2-7; TRBD1 matches 9 bases. The CDR3 contains 14 residues. V was clipped by 1 base and J by 3 bases; unmatched bases: 1. Germline loops: CDR1 LGHNT, CDR2 FRNRAP. CDR3 region: CASGLADRGYEQYF. The CDR3 DNA is TGTGCTAGTGGTTTGGCGGACAGGGGCTACGAGCAGTACTTC.

This chain joins TRBV2 and TRBJ2-2; weak D call: TRBD1 (6 bases). The V gene lost 4 bases and the J gene lost 6 bases, with 12 bases spanning the gap. Germline-derived CDR1 and CDR2 are SNHLY and FYNNEI. The CDR3 length is 14 residues. The CDR3 DNA sequence: TGTGCCAGCAGTGTGGTGGCAGGGGCCGGGGAGCTGTTTTTT. Translating gives CASSVVAGAGELFF.

V and J are TRBV9 and TRBJ1-3, with D uncertain. The CDR3 contains 15 residues. Germline V gene lookup returns CDR1 SGDLS and CDR2 YYNGEE. The V and J ends lost 0 bases and 4 bases respectively, with 11 bases between them. CDR3 region: CASSVGHLGGNTIYF. Here the CDR3 DNA reads TGTGCCAGCAGCGTAGGCCATCTTGGCGGAAACACCATATATTTT.

The chain recombines TRBV19 with TRBJ1-4; 8 bases are a match to TRBD1. The CDR3 length is 15 residues. The germline V gene encodes CDR1 LNHDA and CDR2 SQIVND (reference sequence). J was trimmed by 8 bases and V by 7 bases; bases with no gene match: 12. The CDR3 spells CASTTEGTGREKLFF. In nucleotides, the CDR3 is TGTGCCAGTACCACCGAGGGGACAGGACGGGAAAAACTGTTTTTT.

The chain combines TRBV27 with TRBJ1-5; weak D call: TRBD1 (6 bases). V lost 2 bases, J lost 3 bases, and 11 bases lay in between. This CDR3 is 15 amino acids long. Germline V lookup: CDR1 MNHEY, CDR2 SMNVEV (reference sequence). DNA for the CDR3: TGTGCCAGCAGTTTAATCGGGACACTCAATCAGCCCCAGCATTTT. Its translation is CASSLIGTLNQPQHF.

This chain connects TRBV7-2 to TRBJ2-1; TRBD1 might be the D (6 bases). The V gene's germline CDR1 is SGHTA and CDR2 FQGNSA. This CDR3 is 16 amino acids long. Trimming cost V 7 bases and J 9 bases, with 25 bases left between them. The CDR3 is CASNSLIQQGWSEQFF. The DNA of the CDR3 is TGTGCCAGCAACTCCCTCATACAACAGGGATGGAGTGAGCAGTTCTTC.

V and J are TRBV7-2 and TRBJ2-2; the match to TRBD1 covers 8 bases. This CDR3 has 15 residues. V dropped 1 base and J dropped 5; count of bases not matched to a gene: 3. Germline V CDR1 and CDR2: SGHTA, FQGNSA. The CDR3 loop reads CASSLVRGRTGELFF. CDR3 coding DNA: TGTGCCAGCAGCTTAGTCAGGGGGCGAACCGGGGAGCTGTTTTTT.

This chain joins TRBV4-3 and TRBJ2-7, with TRBD1 matching 7 bases. Trimming removed 0 bases from V and 0 bases from J; junction bases left unmatched: 5. This CDR3 comprises 16 residues. CDR1 LGHNA and CDR2 YSLEER come from the germline V gene. CDR3 sequence: CASSQDPDRFSYEQYF. The CDR3 DNA follows: TGCGCCAGCAGCCAAGATCCGGACAGGTTCTCCTACGAGCAGTACTTC.

This chain links TRBV2 with TRBJ1-2, with TRBD1 matching 8 bases. Germline V gene sequence: CDR1 SNHLY, CDR2 FYNNEI. V was pared by 3 bases and J by 3 bases, with 3 bases of the junction left unmatched. The CDR3 runs to 14 residues. The CDR3 reads CASSEGQDDYGYTF. CDR3 bases: TGTGCCAGCAGTGAGGGACAGGACGACTATGGCTACACCTTC. Full variable domain (remainder filled in from reference TRBV2 and TRBJ1-2): EPEVTQTPSHQVTQMGQEVILRCVPISNHLYFYWYRQILGQKVEFLVSFYNNEISEKSEIFDDQFSVERPDGSNFTLKIRSTKLEDSAMYFCASSEGQDDYGYTFGSGTRLTVV.

Relative to its sample, this clone is medium-sized (0.01 to 0.1%). CDR3 in amino acids: CASSLVQGLEQYF. Here the CDR3 DNA reads TGTGCCAGCAGCTTAGTTCAGGGCCTCGAGCAGTACTTC. The chain uses TRBV7-6 and TRBJ2-7; possibly TRBD1 for D (5 bases). From germline, CDR1 is SGHVS and CDR2 FNYEAQ. With 1 base removed from V and 6 bases from J, the gap between germline ends came to 10 bases. The CDR3 runs to 13 residues.

The V call is TRBV29-1, the J call TRBJ2-7; 8 nucleotides agree with TRBD1. Trimming removed 6 bases from V and 5 bases from J; junction bases left unmatched: 9. Germline V CDR1 and CDR2: SQVTM, ANQGSEA. This CDR3 comprises 13 residues. The CDR3 bases are TGCAGCGTGGGGCCGGGACAGGCCCACGAGCAGTACTTC. The encoded protein is CSVGPGQAHEQYF.

The chain is built from TRBV21-1 and TRBJ2-2; the table's D call, TRBD1, has no DNA check behind it. TRBV21-1 is recorded as a pseudogene. The CDR3 loop spans 18 amino acids. The CDR3, as DNA: TGTGCCAGCAGCCGTCGGGACAGGCCCCTTTCCCGGGCCGGGGAGCTGTTTTTT. Residues: CASSRRDRPLSRAGELFF.

CDR3 sequence (DNA): TGTGCCAGCAGCTTAGCCGCCGGGACTAGCGGTTTCAATGAGCAGTTCTTC. This translates into CASSLAAGTSGFNEQFF. V and J are TRBV11-2 and TRBJ2-1, with 11 bases fitting TRBD2. With 1 base clipped from V and 6 bases from J, the junction kept 8 bases outside the gene matches. This CDR3 has 17 amino acids. From germline, CDR1 is SGHAT and CDR2 FQNNGV.

The V gene is TRBV4-1, the J gene TRBJ1-2; no clear D. Germline V CDR1 and CDR2: MGHRA, YSYEKL. The CDR3 is made up of 14 amino acids. Trimming pared 1 base from V and 1 base from J, leaving 7 bases between. The CDR3: CASSQVGLNYGYTF. The CDR3 DNA reads as TGCGCCAGCAGCCAAGTCGGACTTAACTATGGCTACACCTTC.

The rearrangement uses TRBV18 and TRBJ1-1, with 10 bases lining up with TRBD1. The CDR3 has 17 residues. Germline assignment: CDR1 KGHSH and CDR2 LQKENI. V lost 5 bases to trimming and J lost 4 bases; unmatched junction nucleotides: 13. This CDR3 is CASSSTGTGEVFTEAFF. The CDR3 coding sequence is TGTGCCAGCTCATCTACCGGGACAGGGGAGGTATTCACTGAAGCTTTCTTT.

This clone was found once. The chain links TRBV6-5 to TRBJ1-2; possible D gene TRBD1, 5 bases. Germline loops: CDR1 MNHEY, CDR2 SVGAGI. The CDR3 contains 15 residues. Trimming left V 3 bases short and J 3 bases short, with 14 bases between. The CDR3 protein is CASSYRLGGDYGYTF. CDR3 DNA sequence: TGTGCCAGCAGTTATCGCCTGGGGGGGGACTATGGCTACACCTTC.

The rearrangement uses TRBV5-6 and TRBJ1-5, with 8 bases fitting TRBD1. Germline lookup yields CDR1 SGHDT and CDR2 YYEEEE. The V and J ends lost 4 bases and 4 bases, in that order; junction bases with no gene match: 4. The length of the CDR3 is 14 residues. CDR3 DNA: TGTGCCAGCAGCCTGGGACAGGTGAATCAGCCCCAGCATTTT. Protein: CASSLGQVNQPQHF.

The chain has TRBV27 and TRBJ1-5; D may be TRBD1 (6 bases). Trimming took 1 base from V and 4 from J, leaving 8 bases between them. This CDR3 has 14 amino acids. CDR1 and CDR2 (germline): MNHEY, SMNVEV (reference sequence). The chain's CDR3 is CASSLLGQNQPQHF. The CDR3, as DNA: TGTGCCAGCAGTTTATTGGGACAAAATCAGCCCCAGCATTTT.

This chain links TRBV5-4 with TRBJ1-1; tentative D call: TRBD1 (6 bases). Germline lookup yields CDR1 SGHNT and CDR2 YYREEE (reference sequence). V was trimmed by 3 bases and J by 11 bases, leaving 11 bases between them. The length of the CDR3 is 11 residues. The CDR3 is CASSYGQWAFF. CDR3 bases: TGTGCCAGCAGCTACGGACAGTGGGCTTTCTTT.

The rearrangement uses TRBV6-1 and TRBJ2-3; 10 nucleotides match TRBD2. Trimming at V came to 3 bases and at J to 4 bases, leaving 4 bases not matched to a gene. The germline CDR1 and CDR2 sequences are MNHNS and SASEGT. This CDR3 is 15 amino acids long. The CDR3 region is CASSDSTSGPDTQYF. The CDR3 nucleotides are TGTGCCAGCAGTGACTCGACTAGCGGGCCAGATACGCAGTATTTT.

This clone was counted a single time. The V gene is TRBV30, the J gene TRBJ2-5; TRBD1 matches at 8 bases. V gave up 4 bases and J gave up 4 bases; unmatched junction bases: 11. The CDR3 is 15 amino acids. The germline V gene has CDR1 GTSNPN and CDR2 SVGIG (reference sequence). CDR3 amino acids: CAWKTGTGTGETQYF. The CDR3, as DNA: TGTGCCTGGAAGACCGGGACAGGAACAGGAGAGACCCAGTACTTC.

The chain is built from TRBV19 and TRBJ2-2; perhaps TRBD2 as D (6 bases). V was clipped by 4 bases and J by 3 bases, with 9 bases between them. The V gene's germline CDR1 is LNHDA and CDR2 SQIVND (reference sequence). The CDR3 has 14 amino acids. The CDR3 region is CASSTPGDTGELFF. Written as DNA, the CDR3 is TGTGCCAGTAGTACCCCGGGGGACACCGGGGAGCTGTTTTTT.

J is TRBJ1-1 and V is TRBV7-6, with no clear D. This CDR3 has 12 amino acids. V lost 3 bases, J lost 3 bases, and 5 bases lay in between. Looked up from germline, CDR1 is SGHVS and CDR2 is FNYEAQ. DNA of the CDR3: TGTGCCAGCAGCTTGCGGGACACTGAAGCTTTCTTT. The encoded protein is CASSLRDTEAFF.